This entry features one T cell receptor (beta chain) sequence. This record belongs to a study of blood T cell repertoires in COVID-19. For the study at large: Acute and convalescent COVID-19 specimens originated in the United States, Italy and Spain.

Per the study methods: Scientists estimated how many nucleated cells there were by amplifying reference gene primers. Produced via immunoSEQ multiplex PCR; TCRdb's table is partial and in-frame only. Clone size and V and J calls were adopted from that table, with D and trimming inferred from the DNA. This table holds some 320,000 clones, about 92% found once. Trimming shortened V by 3 bases and J by 0 bases, and 10 bases separated the two germline ends. Germline CDR1 reads SGDLS; CDR2 reads YYNGEE. The CDR3 is 15 amino acids. Enrolled through a virtual design, the participants were between about 18 and 100 years of age and came from some 26 US areas. For recovered donors of Cohort 3, there were two negative PCRs, clearance, or symptom resolution.

The specimen sequenced was PBMCs or T cells enriched from blood (not recorded which). The clonotype was recovered from a man in his 60s who had recovered from COVID-19. The rearrangement links TRBV9 to TRBJ1-5, with D maybe TRBD1 (6 bases). CDR3 DNA: TGTGCCAGCAGCGCGGACAGTTATAGCAATCAGCCCCAGCATTTT. Amino acid sequence: CASSADSYSNQPQHF.